Shown below are 25 T cell receptor beta chains from a single sample sequenced in a study of CXCR3-negative and CXCR3-positive naive CD8 T cells. Study-wide results and limits: TRB CDR3s of CXCR3-positive naive cells were more hydrophobic than those of CXCR3-negative naive cells.

These receptors' targets are unknown. It was by 5' RACE with UMI labels that the TRB cDNA libraries were prepared. Reanalyzing the 5' RACE reads, TCRdb keeps one entry per CDR3 protein, without DNA. The table lists under 75,000 distinct CDR3 sequences, with approximately 0.72% in the top ten. The sample taken for sequencing was naive CXCR3+ CD8+ T cells from blood. Subset described: CD45RO-CCR7+CD27+CD95- naive CD8+ T cells expressing CXCR3 (TNR3+). The origin of the receptors is a human donor in good health. Some clones in this sample may be carry-over from other donors' samples.

The V call is TRBV7-2, the J call TRBJ2-5. The CDR3 is 13 amino acids. The germline CDR1 and CDR2 sequences are SGHTA and FQGNSA. CDR3 sequence: CASSVPYQETQYF.

The chain is built from TRBV4-1 and TRBJ2-7; TCRdb's D call of TRBD2 is untestable without DNA. The CDR3 length is 18 residues. Germline CDR1 reads MGHRA; CDR2 reads YSYEKL. The CDR3 spells CASSHTKLRAGGPVEQYF.

V usage is TRBV4-3 and J usage is TRBJ1-5. This CDR3 contains 16 residues. Germline assignment: CDR1 LGHNA and CDR2 YSLEER. CDR3: CASSQDSRESNQPQHF.

CDR3 sequence: CASSVWTGYEQYF. V gene TRBV7-8 combines with J gene TRBJ2-7; TCRdb gives TRBD1 as the D gene, but with no DNA this cannot be confirmed. The CDR3 spans 13 residues. Germline values: CDR1 SGHVS, CDR2 FQNEAQ.

The chain uses TRBV10-2 and TRBJ2-7. The CDR3 has 13 residues. The germline V gene encodes CDR1 WSHSY and CDR2 SAAADI. The CDR3: CASSEARFYEQYF.

The chain carries TRBV7-6 and TRBJ2-3. The CDR3 is made up of 16 amino acids. Germline V gives CDR1 SGHVS, CDR2 FNYEAQ. CDR3 residues: CASSLRLAKITDTQYF.

This sequence joins TRBV5-6 and TRBJ1-2; as DNA is missing, the TRBD1 call by TCRdb cannot be tested. Germline V gives CDR1 SGHDT, CDR2 YYEEEE. The CDR3 has 14 amino acids. CDR3 amino acids: CASSWAKPGNGYTF.

This sequence joins TRBV7-8 and TRBJ2-5; TCRdb's D gene call, TRBD1, goes unchecked for lack of DNA. This CDR3 is 16 amino acids long. CDR1 is SGHVS and CDR2 is FQNEAQ in the germline V gene. The CDR3 spells CASSFFEAGAQETQYF.

This chain links TRBV5-1 with TRBJ2-1; TCRdb gives TRBD2 as the D gene, but with no DNA this cannot be confirmed. The CDR3 is made up of 19 amino acids. From germline, CDR1 is SGHRS and CDR2 YFSETQ. CDR3 region: CASSPPGTSGGTSEDEQFF.

CDR3 residues: CASSLGGMDEQFF. The chain is built from TRBV7-9 and TRBJ2-1. Germline V gives CDR1 SEHNR, CDR2 FQNEAQ (reference sequence). There are 13 residues in the CDR3.

The V call is TRBV18, the J call TRBJ1-2; TCRdb calls TRBD1, which cannot be checked without DNA. The CDR3 extends over 14 amino acids. Germline CDR1 KGHSH, CDR2 LQKENI. CDR3 in amino acids: CASSPYTGQDGYTF.

The gene calls are TRBV20-1 and TRBJ2-1. Germline V lookup: CDR1 DFQATT, CDR2 SNEGSKA (reference sequence). The CDR3 length is 13 residues. The CDR3 sequence: CSAIDEVYNEQFF.

The chain combines TRBV12-3 or TRBV12-4 with TRBJ1-5; TCRdb's assignment of TRBD1 cannot be checked, as there is no DNA. The CDR3 extends over 14 amino acids. CDR3 loop: CASSRGQSNQPQHF.

This sequence joins TRBV7-8 and TRBJ1-5. CDR1 SGHVS and CDR2 FQNEAQ come from the germline V gene. The CDR3 is 14 residues long. The CDR3 loop reads CASSAAISNQPQHF.

The J gene is TRBJ2-7, the V gene TRBV29-1; TCRdb indicates TRBD1, and absent DNA this call remains unverified. Germline CDR1 reads SQVTM; CDR2 reads ANQGSEA. There are 12 residues in the CDR3. This CDR3 reads CSVGAGGGEQYF.

The V gene is TRBV29-1, the J gene TRBJ2-2; no DNA is available, so the TRBD1 call from TCRdb remains unchecked. CDR3 size: 14 residues. Germline CDR1 and CDR2: SQVTM and ANQGSEA. CDR3 amino acids: CSVAGGGYTGELFF.

The chain links TRBV10-3 to TRBJ1-1; TCRdb's assignment of TRBD1 cannot be checked, as there is no DNA. The CDR3 extends over 15 amino acids. Germline CDR1 and CDR2: ENHRY and SYGVKD. The CDR3 loop reads CAIRSPETGNTEAFF.

The chain links TRBV5-6 to TRBJ2-5; TCRdb's assignment of TRBD1 cannot be checked, as there is no DNA. The length of the CDR3 is 16 residues. Germline V lookup: CDR1 SGHDT, CDR2 YYEEEE. The CDR3 spells CASSILRGPKQETQYF.

Here the CDR3 reads CASSSRLAGGSSSYNEQFF. This chain joins TRBV14 and TRBJ2-1; the TRBD2 assignment by TCRdb is unverifiable without DNA. The germline gives CDR1 SGHDN, CDR2 FVKESK. The CDR3 runs to 19 residues. Using reference TRBV14 and TRBJ2-1 for the parts outside the CDR3, the full variable domain is EAGVTQFPSHSVIEKGQTVTLRCDPISGHDNLYWYRRVMGKEIKFLLHFVKESKQDESGMPNNRFLAERTGGTYSTLKVQPAELEDSGVYFCASSSRLAGGSSSYNEQFFGPGTRLTVL.

CDR3 region: CASSLDSDSYNEQFF. The chain links TRBV11-2 to TRBJ2-1. The germline CDR1 and CDR2 sequences are SGHAT and FQNNGV. There are 15 residues in the CDR3.

The genes are TRBV29-1 and TRBJ2-7; the D gene TCRdb calls, TRBD2, cannot be checked with no DNA. Per the germline V gene, CDR1 is SQVTM and CDR2 is ANQGSEA. The CDR3 sequence is 13 residues long. Here the CDR3 reads CSVEAGGQDEQYF.

The gene calls are TRBV28 and TRBJ2-7; the D call of TRBD1 rests on TCRdb alone, since no DNA is present to check it. Per germline, CDR1 MDHEN and CDR2 SYDVKM. This CDR3 spans 19 amino acids. The chain's CDR3 is CASSLQVRTGLGKLYEQYF.

V gene TRBV7-9 combines with J gene TRBJ1-1; the D gene TCRdb calls, TRBD1, cannot be checked with no DNA. Germline assignment: CDR1 SEHNR and CDR2 FQNEAQ (reference sequence). The CDR3 has 15 amino acids. The CDR3 reads CASTTGNGGHTEAFF.

The chain employs TRBV11-2 and TRBJ2-7. The CDR3 contains 14 residues. Germline V gene sequence: CDR1 SGHAT, CDR2 FQNNGV. The CDR3 here is CASSLVGDSYEQYF.

This chain links TRBV14 with TRBJ1-2; TCRdb's D call of TRBD1 is untestable without DNA. There are 13 residues in the CDR3. CDR1 is SGHDN, CDR2 FVKESK, per germline. The CDR3 loop is CASSPGQDYGYTF.